The entry that follows covers one TCR beta chain sequence. Losses at the gene ends were 6 bases for V and 6 bases for J; bases not matched to a gene: 8. The CDR3 has 15 amino acids. The germline V gene encodes CDR1 LNHDA and CDR2 SQIVND (reference sequence). The entry originates in a study of blood T cell repertoires in COVID-19. The authors' processing: Nucleated cell counts were estimated from reference gene primer amplification. Generated by immunoSEQ multiplex PCR, the TCRdb table keeps only in-frame clones and is missing some. D and trimming were read from the DNA, whereas the V and J calls and clone size are those reported in that table. The table includes more than 25,000 clones, about 90% detected once.

The chain has TRBV19 and TRBJ1-2, with TRBD1 matching 12 bases. This TCR was sampled from a man aged 70 or older with active or convalescent COVID-19. The sample was peripheral blood. CDR3: CASSMVRDRGHGYTF. The CDR3 coding sequence is TGTGCCAGTAGCATGGTCCGGGACAGGGGGCATGGCTACACCTTC. Combining the CDR3 with reference TRBV19 and TRBJ1-2 gives the whole variable domain DGGITQSPKYLFRKEGQNVTLSCEQNLNHDAMYWYRQDPGQGLRLIYYSQIVNDFQKGDIAEGYSVSREKKESFPLTVTSAQKNPTAFYLCASSMVRDRGHGYTFGSGTRLTVV.